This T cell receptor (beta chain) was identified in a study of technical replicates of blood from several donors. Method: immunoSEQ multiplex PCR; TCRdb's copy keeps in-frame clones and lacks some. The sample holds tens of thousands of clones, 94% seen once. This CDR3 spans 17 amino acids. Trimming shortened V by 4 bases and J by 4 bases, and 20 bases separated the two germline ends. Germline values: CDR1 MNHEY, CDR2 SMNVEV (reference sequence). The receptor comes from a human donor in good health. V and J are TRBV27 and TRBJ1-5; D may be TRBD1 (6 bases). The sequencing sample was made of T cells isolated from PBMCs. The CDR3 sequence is CASSSPLAGAKNQPQHF. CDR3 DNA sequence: TGTGCCAGCAGTTCCCCACTCGCAGGGGCAAAGAATCAGCCCCAGCATTTT.